The sequence of this T cell receptor beta chain was determined in a study of identical twins. Remarks on this clonotype: One end of the junction is discordant with germline, which a read error may explain.

Germline CDR1 SGHTA, CDR2 FQGNSA. This CDR3 comprises 16 residues. Each CDR3 protein gets one entry after TCRdb re-called the 5' RACE reads with MiXCR. The sample carries about 570,000 distinct CDR3 sequences, roughly 9.9% recorded once. These sequences were also reported in another study, on yellow fever vaccine responses in identical twins.

This clonotype was sampled from a woman between 18 and 29 years old in good health. Sequences were obtained from PBMCs. This sequence joins TRBV7-2 and TRBJ2-5, with TRBD2 identical over 11 bases. DNA of the CDR3: TGTGCCAGCAGATTAGGTGGTAGCGGGGGGGCGGAGACCCAGTACTTC. Encoded protein: CASRLGGSGGAETQYF.